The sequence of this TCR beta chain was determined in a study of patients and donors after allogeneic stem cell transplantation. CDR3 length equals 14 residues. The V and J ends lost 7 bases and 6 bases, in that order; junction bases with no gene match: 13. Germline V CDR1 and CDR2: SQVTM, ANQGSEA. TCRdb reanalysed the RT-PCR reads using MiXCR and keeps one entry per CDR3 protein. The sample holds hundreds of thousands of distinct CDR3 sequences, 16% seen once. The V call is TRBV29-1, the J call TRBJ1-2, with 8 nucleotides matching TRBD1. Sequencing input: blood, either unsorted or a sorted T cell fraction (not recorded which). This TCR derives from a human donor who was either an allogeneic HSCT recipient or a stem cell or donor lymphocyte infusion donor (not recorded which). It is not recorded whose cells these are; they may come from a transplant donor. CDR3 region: CSANRRDRRDGYTF. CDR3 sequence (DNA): TGCAGCGCTAACCGCCGGGACAGGAGGGATGGCTACACCTTC.